This T cell receptor (beta chain) was retrieved from a study of shared clonotypes between healthy human individuals. Study outcomes and limitations: Few donors limited the genetic and exposure-history diversity represented. Researchers sampled only blood; tissue repertoires likely differ.

Concerning this clone: The antigen remains unidentified. A read error may be the cause here, since a much bigger clone is one base away. At the DNA level, this CDR3 is encoded by other sequences in the same sample as well.

Extraction of genomic DNA in unsorted samples used roughly 93 million PBMCs. V lost 2 bases to trimming and J lost 1 base, with 9 bases between them. This CDR3 has 15 residues. Germline lookup yields CDR1 SGHNT and CDR2 YYREEE (reference sequence). The sequenced material, unsorted PBMC DNA, was run on ten immunoSEQ deep assay plates. Clones were sequenced by immunoSEQ multiplex PCR, and TCRdb holds only the in-frame ones, with some missing. Among about 500,000 clones listed, about 74% were seen once. This TCR was recovered from a woman aged 40 to 50 in good health. Some clones in this sample may be carry-over from other donors' samples. The rearrangement joins TRBV5-4 to TRBJ2-2; the D gene is possibly TRBD1 (5 bases). The sequenced sample was PBMCs. DNA for the CDR3: TGTGCCAGCAGCTTTAAGGGGTTGAACACCGGGGAGCTGTTTTTT. Its protein is CASSFKGLNTGELFF.